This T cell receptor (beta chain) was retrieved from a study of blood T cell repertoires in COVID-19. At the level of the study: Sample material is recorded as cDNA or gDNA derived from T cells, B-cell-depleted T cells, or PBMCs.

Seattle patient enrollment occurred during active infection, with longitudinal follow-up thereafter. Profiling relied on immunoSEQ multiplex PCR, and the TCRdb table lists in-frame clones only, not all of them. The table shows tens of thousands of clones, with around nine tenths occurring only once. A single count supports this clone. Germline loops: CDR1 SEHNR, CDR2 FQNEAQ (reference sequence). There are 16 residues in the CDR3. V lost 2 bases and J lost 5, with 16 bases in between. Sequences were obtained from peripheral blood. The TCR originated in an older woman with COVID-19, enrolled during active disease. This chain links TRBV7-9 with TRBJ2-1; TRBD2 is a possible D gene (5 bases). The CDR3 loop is CASSLRVAGINNEQFF. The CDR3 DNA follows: TGTGCCAGCAGCTTAAGAGTAGCCGGGATCAACAATGAGCAGTTCTTC. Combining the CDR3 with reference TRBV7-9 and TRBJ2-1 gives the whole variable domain DTGVSQNPRHKITKRGQNVTFRCDPISEHNRLYWYRQTLGQGPEFLTYFQNEAQLEKSRLLSDRFSAERPKGSFSTLEIQRTEQGDSAMYLCASSLRVAGINNEQFFGPGTRLTVL.